This T cell receptor beta chain comes out of a study of glioma-infiltrating T cells after dendritic cell vaccination. Study in general: Patients received three intradermal dendritic cell vaccine injections at biweekly intervals.

Sequenced by immunoSEQ multiplex PCR; TCRdb stores in-frame clones only, minus some. This table has just under 85,000 clones, around nine tenths appearing once. Notes on this clone: Its antigen is unidentified. Other nucleotide sequences from this sample produce the same CDR3.

Study observations and caveats: Complete blood and tumor specimen sets were limited to few patients. TCR clonality showed no direct relationship with survival.

No glioblastoma patient carried an isocitrate dehydrogenase mutation. The germline CDR1 and CDR2 sequences are SGHRS and YFSETQ. The CDR3 contains 14 residues. Between the trimmed V and J ends, which lost 4 bases and 2 bases, there was a span of 12 bases. The clonotype originates from a human donor with glioblastoma. The source material was blood, sampled before dendritic cell vaccination. The V and J genes are TRBV5-1 and TRBJ2-5, with D possibly TRBD2 on 6 matching bases. CDR3 DNA: TGCGCCAGCAGCCCCGGGACTCTTCAAGAGACCCAGTACTTC. It codes for CASSPGTLQETQYF.